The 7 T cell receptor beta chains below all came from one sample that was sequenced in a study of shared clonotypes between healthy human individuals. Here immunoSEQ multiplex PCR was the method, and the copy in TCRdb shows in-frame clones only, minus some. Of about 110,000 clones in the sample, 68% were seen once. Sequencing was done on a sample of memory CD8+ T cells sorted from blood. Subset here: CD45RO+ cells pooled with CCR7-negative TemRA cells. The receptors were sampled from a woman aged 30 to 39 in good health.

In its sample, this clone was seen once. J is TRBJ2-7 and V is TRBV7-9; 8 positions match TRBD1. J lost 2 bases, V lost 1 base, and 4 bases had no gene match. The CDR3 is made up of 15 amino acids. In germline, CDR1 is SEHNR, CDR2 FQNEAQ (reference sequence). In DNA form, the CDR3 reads TGTGCCAGCAGCTTAGAATCGGGACAGGCCTACGAGCAGTACTTC. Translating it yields CASSLESGQAYEQYF.

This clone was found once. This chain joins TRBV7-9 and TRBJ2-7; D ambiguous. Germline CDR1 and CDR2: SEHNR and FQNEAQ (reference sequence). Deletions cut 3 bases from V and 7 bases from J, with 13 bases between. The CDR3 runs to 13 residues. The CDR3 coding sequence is TGTGCCAGCAGCTTCGGTCAGGTCTCAGAGCAGTACTTC. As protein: CASSFGQVSEQYF.

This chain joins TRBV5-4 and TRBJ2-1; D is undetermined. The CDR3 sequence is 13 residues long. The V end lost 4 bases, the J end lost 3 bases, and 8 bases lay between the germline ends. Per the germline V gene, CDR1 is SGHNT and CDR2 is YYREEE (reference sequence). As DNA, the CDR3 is TGTGCCAGCAGCCCCTCAAACTACAATGAGCAGTTCTTC. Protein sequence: CASSPSNYNEQFF.

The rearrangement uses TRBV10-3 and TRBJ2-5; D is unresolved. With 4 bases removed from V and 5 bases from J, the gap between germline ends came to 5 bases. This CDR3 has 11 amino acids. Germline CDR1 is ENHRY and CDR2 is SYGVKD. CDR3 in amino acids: CAISVGETQYF. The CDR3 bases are TGTGCCATCAGTGTAGGTGAGACCCAGTACTTC.

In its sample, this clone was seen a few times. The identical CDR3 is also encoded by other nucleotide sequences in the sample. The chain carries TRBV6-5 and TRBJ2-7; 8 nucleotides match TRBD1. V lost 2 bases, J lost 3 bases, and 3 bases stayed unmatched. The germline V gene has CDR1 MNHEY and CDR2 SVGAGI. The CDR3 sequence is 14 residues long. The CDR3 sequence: CASSYGTGIYEQYF. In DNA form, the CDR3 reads TGTGCCAGCAGTTACGGGACAGGCATCTACGAGCAGTACTTC.

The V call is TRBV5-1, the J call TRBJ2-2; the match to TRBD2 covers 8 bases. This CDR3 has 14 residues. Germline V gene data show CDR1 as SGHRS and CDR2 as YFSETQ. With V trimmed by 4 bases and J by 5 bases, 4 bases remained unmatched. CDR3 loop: CASSPGGETGELFF. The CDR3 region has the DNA TGCGCCAGCAGCCCGGGAGGGGAAACCGGGGAGCTGTTTTTT. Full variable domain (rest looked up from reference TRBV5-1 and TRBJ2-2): KAGVTQTPRYLIKTRGQQVTLSCSPISGHRSVSWYQQTPGQGLQFLFEYFSETQRNKGNFPGRFSGRQFSNSRSEMNVSTLELGDSALYLCASSPGGETGELFFGEGSRLTVL.

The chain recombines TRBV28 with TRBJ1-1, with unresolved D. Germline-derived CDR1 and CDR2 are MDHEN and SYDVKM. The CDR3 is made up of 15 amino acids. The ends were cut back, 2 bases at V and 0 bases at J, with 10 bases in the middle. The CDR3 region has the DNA TGTGCCAGCAGTTTAGGGTCAGGAATGAACACTGAAGCTTTCTTT. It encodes CASSLGSGMNTEAFF.